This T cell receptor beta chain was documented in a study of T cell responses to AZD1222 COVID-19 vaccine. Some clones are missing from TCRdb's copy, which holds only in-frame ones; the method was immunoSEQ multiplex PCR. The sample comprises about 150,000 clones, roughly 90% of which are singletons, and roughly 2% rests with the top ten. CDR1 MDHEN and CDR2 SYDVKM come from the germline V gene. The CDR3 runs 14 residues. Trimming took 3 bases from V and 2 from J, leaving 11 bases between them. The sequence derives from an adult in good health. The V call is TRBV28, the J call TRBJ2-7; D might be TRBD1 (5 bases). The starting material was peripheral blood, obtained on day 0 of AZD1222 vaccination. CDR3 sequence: CASSFGQGPYEQYF. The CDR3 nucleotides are TGTGCCAGCAGTTTTGGTCAGGGCCCCTACGAGCAGTACTTC.